Below, 20 T cell receptor beta chains from the same sample are listed, as sequenced in a study of T cells in Graves' hyperthyroidism and ophthalmopathy. RNA transcripts yielded amplified TCR beta CDR3 regions. TCR CDR3 underwent first-round RT-PCR with the HTBI primer set. TCRdb processed the multiplex PCR reads anew with MiXCR; each CDR3 protein has one entry. The table shows 700,000 to 850,000 distinct CDR3 sequences, with under 45% occurring only once. The sample taken for sequencing was blood. The origin of the receptors is a woman between 35 and 50 years old with Graves' hyperthyroidism.

This chain uses TRBV20-1 with TRBJ2-7; the D call may be TRBD1 or TRBD2 (5 bases each). Trimming stripped 0 bases from V and 2 bases from J, with 11 bases between. CDR3 size: 14 residues. CDR1 is DFQATT and CDR2 is SNEGSKA in the germline V gene (reference sequence). In DNA, the CDR3 is TGCAGTGCTAGAGATAGGGACGCAGCCTACGAGCAGTACTTC. Its translation is CSARDRDAAYEQYF.

This clonotype has a count of ten or more. The rearrangement joins TRBV2 to TRBJ1-2, with TRBD1 matching over 12 bases. CDR1 SNHLY and CDR2 FYNNEI come from the germline V gene. The trim removed 6 bases at V and 2 bases at J, leaving 4 bases unmatched. The CDR3 totals 15 residues. The CDR3 DNA follows: TGTGCCAGCAGAGCCGGGACAGGGGGCAACTATGGCTACACCTTC. It codes for CASRAGTGGNYGYTF. Drawing the rest from reference TRBV2 and TRBJ1-2, the complete variable domain is EPEVTQTPSHQVTQMGQEVILRCVPISNHLYFYWYRQILGQKVEFLVSFYNNEISEKSEIFDDQFSVERPDGSNFTLKIRSTKLEDSAMYFCASRAGTGGNYGYTFGSGTRLTVV.

This clonotype was seen repeatedly, ten times or more. V is TRBV19 and J is TRBJ2-7; possibly TRBD1 for D (6 bases). V was shortened by 3 bases and J by 6 bases, with 15 bases between the two germline ends. Germline assignment: CDR1 LNHDA and CDR2 SQIVND (reference sequence). The CDR3 has 14 amino acids. The CDR3 spells CASSIGGPPLEQYF. In DNA form, the CDR3 reads TGTGCCAGTAGTATTGGGGGCCCTCCGCTCGAGCAGTACTTC. Combining the CDR3 with reference TRBV19 and TRBJ2-7 gives the whole variable domain DGGITQSPKYLFRKEGQNVTLSCEQNLNHDAMYWYRQDPGQGLRLIYYSQIVNDFQKGDIAEGYSVSREKKESFPLTVTSAQKNPTAFYLCASSIGGPPLEQYFGPGTRLTVT.

This clonotype was counted a few times. The rearrangement uses TRBV25-1 and TRBJ1-3, with a weak D call TRBD1 (6 bases). Germline CDR1 is MGHDK and CDR2 is SYGVNS. The CDR3 has 17 amino acids. Trimming shortened V by 4 bases and J by 0 bases, and 16 bases separated the two germline ends. The CDR3 DNA reads as TGTGCCAGCAGTGGAGTTGGGGGGCCCAGCTCTGGAAACACCATATATTTT. It is translated as CASSGVGGPSSGNTIYF.

The chain links TRBV7-2 to TRBJ1-1; 10 bases align to TRBD1. The CDR3 has 15 residues. Germline-derived CDR1 and CDR2 are SGHTA and FQGNSA. V lost 1 base to trimming and J lost 10 bases; unmatched junction nucleotides: 9. As DNA, the CDR3 is TGTGCCAGCAGCTTAGAAACCGGGACAGGGGTTGGAGCTTTCTTT. Its translation: CASSLETGTGVGAFF. Using reference TRBV7-2 and TRBJ1-1 for the parts outside the CDR3, the full variable domain is GAGVSQSPSNKVTEKGKDVELRCDPISGHTALYWYRQSLGQGLEFLIYFQGNSAPDKSGLPSDRFSAERTGGSVSTLTIQRTQQEDSAVYLCASSLETGTGVGAFFGQGTRLTVV.

This clonotype was seen at least ten times. V gene TRBV6-5 combines with J gene TRBJ2-7, with D hard to call. The CDR3 is made up of 12 amino acids. V gave up 6 bases and J gave up 2 bases, with 8 bases separating them. Germline assignment: CDR1 MNHEY and CDR2 SVGAGI. In nucleotides, the CDR3 is TGTGCCAGCAGGAACGAGGCCTACGAGCAGTACTTC. Translated: CASRNEAYEQYF.

This clonotype came up many times. The chain has TRBV25-1 and TRBJ1-4, with D hard to call. CDR1 is MGHDK, CDR2 SYGVNS, per germline. This CDR3 spans 13 amino acids. Trimming stripped 4 bases from V and 4 bases from J, with 7 bases between. The CDR3 region is CASSVQFNEKLFF. As DNA, the CDR3 is TGTGCCAGCAGTGTACAATTTAATGAAAAACTGTTTTTT. Drawing the rest from reference TRBV25-1 and TRBJ1-4, the complete variable domain is EADIYQTPRYLVIGTGKKITLECSQTMGHDKMYWYQQDPGMELHLIHYSYGVNSTEKGDLSSESTVSRIRTEHFPLTLESARPSHTSQYLCASSVQFNEKLFFGSGTQLSVL.

This clonotype was detected a few times. Given the absence of the conserved phenylalanine or tryptophan at the CDR3 end, a read error is likely. The chain has TRBV19 and TRBJ1-1; D remains ambiguous. The V gene lost 3 bases and the J gene lost 1 base, with 6 bases spanning the gap. The CDR3 contains 13 residues. CDR1 is LNHDA and CDR2 is SQIVND in the germline V gene (reference sequence). The CDR3 DNA follows: TGTGCCAGTAGTATTATTTCGAACACTGAAGCTTTCCTT. This encodes CASSIISNTEAFL.

V usage is TRBV5-5 and J usage is TRBJ1-4; no firm D call. This CDR3 has 14 amino acids. CDR1 and CDR2 from the germline V gene are SGHKS and YYEKEE (reference sequence). V lost 1 base to trimming and J lost 7 bases, with 11 bases between them. CDR3 nucleotides: TGTGCCAGCAGCTTGTATGGGCTTACTGAAAAACTGTTTTTT. Protein product: CASSLYGLTEKLFF.

In this sample, this clonotype turned up a few times. The chain links TRBV10-3 to TRBJ2-7; 9 bases fit TRBD2. This CDR3 is 16 amino acids long. V trimming: 2 bases; J trimming: 1 base; junction bases outside the gene matches: 6. Germline CDR1 and CDR2: ENHRY and SYGVKD. The CDR3 region is CAISEIFSGGSYEQYF. The DNA of the CDR3 is TGTGCCATCAGTGAGATCTTTAGCGGGGGTTCCTACGAGCAGTACTTC.

This clonotype appeared a few times. The chain joins TRBV9 to TRBJ1-2; the D is unclear. CDR3 size: 11 residues. Between the trimmed V and J ends, which lost 3 bases and 6 bases, there was a span of 6 bases. The germline gives CDR1 SGDLS, CDR2 YYNGEE. The CDR3 nucleotides read TGTGCCAGCAGCGACTTGGATGGCTACACCTTC. This encodes CASSDLDGYTF.

The sample holds one count of this clonotype. The chain recombines TRBV6-1 with TRBJ1-5; D uncertain. V lost 4 bases, J lost 0 bases, and 10 bases lay in between. Germline values: CDR1 MNHNS, CDR2 SASEGT. The CDR3 is 15 amino acids. CDR3 sequence: CASSAQVFSNQPQHF. The CDR3 nucleotides read TGTGCCAGCAGTGCGCAGGTATTTAGCAATCAGCCCCAGCATTTT.

V is TRBV29-1 and J is TRBJ2-5; 9 bases match TRBD1. The end of the DNA is better explained by TRBJ2-7, so the J call may be wrong. Germline CDR1 is SQVTM and CDR2 is ANQGSEA. The CDR3 has 14 residues. The CDR3 loop is CSVAPGTGLYEQYF. The CDR3 DNA follows: TGCAGCGTGGCCCCCGGGACAGGGTTGTACGAGCAGTACTTC.

The CDR3 here is CAWSRADEAFF. In nucleotides, the CDR3 is TGTGCCTGGAGTAGGGCTGATGAAGCTTTCTTT. J is TRBJ1-1 and V is TRBV30; D not resolved. CDR3 length: 11 residues. Germline lookup yields CDR1 GTSNPN and CDR2 SVGIG (reference sequence). The V gene lost 2 bases and the J gene lost 7 bases, with 8 bases spanning the gap.

This clonotype was recorded only once. The gene calls are TRBV25-1 and TRBJ2-7; D is possibly TRBD1 (6 bases). Trimming left V 10 bases short and J 1 base short, with 14 bases between. The germline CDR1 and CDR2 sequences are MGHDK and SYGVNS. CDR3 size: 13 residues. In DNA form, the CDR3 reads TGTGCCACCCCCGGAAGGGGGTCCTACGAGCAGTACTTC. This translates into CATPGRGSYEQYF.

There are a few counts of this clonotype. The V and J genes are TRBV5-1 and TRBJ2-5; TRBD1 might be the D (6 bases). CDR1 is SGHRS, CDR2 YFSETQ, per germline. The CDR3 has 15 residues. Trimming pared 3 bases from V and 2 bases from J, leaving 14 bases between. The CDR3 DNA follows: TGCGCCAGCAGCTCTCTACAGGGATATCAAGAGACCCAGTACTTC. It specifies CASSSLQGYQETQYF.

This chain uses TRBV20-1 with TRBJ2-1; 7 nucleotides agree with TRBD1. This CDR3 has 15 residues. Germline lookup yields CDR1 DFQATT and CDR2 SNEGSKA (reference sequence). V lost 0 bases and J lost 0; bases outside the gene matches: 2. CDR3: CSARDPGGSYNEQFF. Written as DNA, the CDR3 is TGCAGTGCTAGAGATCCAGGGGGCTCCTACAATGAGCAGTTCTTC.

The chain uses TRBV7-9 and TRBJ1-1, with no clear D. Germline values: CDR1 SEHNR, CDR2 FQNEAQ (reference sequence). The CDR3 is 16 residues long. Deletions cut 5 bases from V and 6 bases from J, with 22 bases between. The CDR3 DNA follows: TGTGCCAGCAGCCCTAACCCCGTGATTGCTAGCTCTGAAGCTTTCTTT. As protein: CASSPNPVIASSEAFF.

In this sample, this clonotype turned up a few times. The junction departs from germline at one end; a sequencing error may be responsible. V and J are TRBV7-3 and TRBJ2-5; D uncertain. CDR1 is SGHTA and CDR2 is FQGTGA in the germline V gene. The CDR3 covers 14 residues. The CDR3 here is CASSQVQSQETQYF. CDR3 DNA sequence: TGCGCCAGCAGCCAAGTGCAGTCCCAAGAGACCCAGTACTTC.

This clonotype was observed a few times. V gene TRBV7-9 combines with J gene TRBJ1-1, with TRBD1 as a possible D gene (5 bases). V was trimmed by 2 bases and J by 10 bases, leaving 11 bases between them. Germline V gives CDR1 SEHNR, CDR2 FQNEAQ (reference sequence). The CDR3 is made up of 12 amino acids. The CDR3 nucleotides are TGTGCCAGCAGCTTAATGGGGGGATCAGCTTTCTTT. Translating it yields CASSLMGGSAFF.